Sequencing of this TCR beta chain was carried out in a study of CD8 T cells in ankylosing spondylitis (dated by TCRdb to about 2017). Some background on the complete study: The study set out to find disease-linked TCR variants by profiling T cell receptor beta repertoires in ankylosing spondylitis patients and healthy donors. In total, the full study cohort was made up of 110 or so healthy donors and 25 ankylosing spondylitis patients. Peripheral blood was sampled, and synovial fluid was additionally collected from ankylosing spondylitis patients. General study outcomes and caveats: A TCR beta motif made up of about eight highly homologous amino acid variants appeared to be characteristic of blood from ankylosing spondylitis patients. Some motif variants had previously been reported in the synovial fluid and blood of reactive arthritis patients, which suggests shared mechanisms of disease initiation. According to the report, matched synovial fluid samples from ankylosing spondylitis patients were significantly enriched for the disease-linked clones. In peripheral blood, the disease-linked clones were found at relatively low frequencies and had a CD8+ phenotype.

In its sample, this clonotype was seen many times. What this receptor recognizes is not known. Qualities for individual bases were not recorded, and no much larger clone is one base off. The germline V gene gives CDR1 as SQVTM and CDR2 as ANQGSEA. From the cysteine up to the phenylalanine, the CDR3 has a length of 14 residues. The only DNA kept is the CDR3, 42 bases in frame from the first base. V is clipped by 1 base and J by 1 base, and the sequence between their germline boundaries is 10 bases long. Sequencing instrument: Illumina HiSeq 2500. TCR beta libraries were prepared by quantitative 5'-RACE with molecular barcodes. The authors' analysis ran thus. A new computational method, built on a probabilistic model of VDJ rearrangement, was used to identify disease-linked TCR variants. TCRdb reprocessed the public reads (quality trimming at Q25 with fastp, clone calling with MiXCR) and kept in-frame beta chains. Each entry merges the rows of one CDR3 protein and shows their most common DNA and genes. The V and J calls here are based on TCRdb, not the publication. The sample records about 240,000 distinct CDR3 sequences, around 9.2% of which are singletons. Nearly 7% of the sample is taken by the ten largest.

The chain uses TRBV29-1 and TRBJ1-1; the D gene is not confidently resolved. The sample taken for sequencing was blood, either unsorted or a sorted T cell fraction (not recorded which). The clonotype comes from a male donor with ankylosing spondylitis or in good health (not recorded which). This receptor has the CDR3 CSVEGVTTNTEAFF. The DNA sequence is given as TGCAGCGTTGAAGGCGTGACAACGAACACTGAAGCTTTCTTT.